This TCR beta chain originates from a study of Graves' ophthalmopathy and Graves' hyperthyroidism. There are many counts of this clonotype. Investigators amplified TCR beta CDR3 regions from RNA transcripts. The authors performed first-round RT-PCR with HTBI primers and then a second-round multiplex PCR. TCRdb ran MiXCR on the multiplex PCR reads and lists one entry per CDR3 protein. The data contain around 1.1 million distinct CDR3 sequences, 36% of them singletons. The junction had 9 bases not matched to a gene; V was cut back by 5 bases and J by 2 bases. The CDR3 runs 17 residues. Looked up from germline, CDR1 is SEHNR and CDR2 is FQNEAQ (reference sequence).

This chain uses TRBV7-9 with TRBJ1-6, with 7 nucleotides matching TRBD1. The clonotype originates from an adult man with Graves' hyperthyroidism. Sequenced: peripheral blood or thyroid tissue (not recorded which). CDR3 protein: CASSPATGLAYNSPLHF. The CDR3 DNA reads as TGTGCCAGCAGCCCCGCGACAGGGTTGGCCTATAATTCACCCCTCCACTTT.